This is a list of T cell receptor beta chains from one sample in a study of cytomegalovirus exposure and HLA in healthy donors. Produced via immunoSEQ multiplex PCR; TCRdb's table is partial and in-frame only. The table shows around 60,000 clones, with 75% to 85% occurring only once. Sequences were obtained from PBMCs. The receptors shown here come from a male donor in good health and CMV-seronegative. Each CDR3 is given with its conserved first and last residue. The D gene is left open where the match is weak. Clone size appears in some rows only: once, few, many, or a class for an expanded clone.

V	size	D	J	CDR3	DNA
TRBV4-3	.	.	TRBJ2-7	CASSQDLRDMRIYEQYF	TGCGCCAGCAGCCAGGATCTTCGGGACATGAGGATCTACGAGCAGTACTTC
TRBV13	.	TRBD1	TRBJ1-5	CASSLGQGAGQPQHF	TGTGCCAGCAGCTTAGGGCAGGGGGCGGGCCAGCCCCAGCATTTT
TRBV7-8	.	TRBD1	TRBJ2-7	CASSTGQGYEQYF	TGTGCCAGCAGCACGGGACAGGGTTACGAGCAGTACTTC
TRBV30	.	.	TRBJ1-5	CAWSGGRGRAQHF	TGTGCCTGGAGTGGGGGCCGCGGGAGGGCCCAGCATTTT
TRBV11-3	.	.	TRBJ1-6	CASSLYGDSPLHF	TGTGCCAGCAGCTTATACGGGGATTCACCCCTCCACTTT
TRBV6-5	.	TRBD1	TRBJ1-1	CASSLTGGLTEAFF	TGTGCCAGCAGTTTGACAGGGGGACTCACTGAAGCTTTCTTT
TRBV6-6	.	.	TRBJ2-1	CASSYSPGLVYNEQFF	TGTGCCAGCAGTTACTCGCCGGGACTGGTTTACAATGAGCAGTTCTTC
TRBV10-3	.	.	TRBJ1-2	CAISESLEYGYTF	TGTGCCATCAGTGAGTCGTTGGAGTATGGCTACACCTTC
TRBV19	few	.	TRBJ2-5	CASSIRPGFQETQYF	TGTGCCAGTAGTATCCGTCCCGGGTTCCAAGAGACCCAGTACTTC
TRBV28	.	.	TRBJ1-3	CASSSQGSSGNTIYF	TGTGCCAGCAGTTCACAGGGAAGCTCTGGAAACACCATATATTTT
TRBV19	.	.	TRBJ2-7	CASTQQTGSYEQYF	TGTGCCAGTACCCAACAGACAGGTTCCTACGAGCAGTACTTC
TRBV10-3	.	TRBD1	TRBJ1-3	CAIRGRQGSGPGNTIYF	TGTGCCATCAGGGGCCGACAGGGATCGGGGCCTGGAAACACCATATATTTT
TRBV7-9	once	.	TRBJ2-5	CASSWRFDEFAETQYF	TGTGCCAGCAGCTGGCGGTTTGATGAATTCGCGGAGACCCAGTACTTC
TRBV4-3	.	.	TRBJ1-2	CASSQRGGYGYTF	TGCGCCAGCAGCCAACGAGGGGGCTATGGCTACACCTTC
TRBV10-3	.	TRBD1	TRBJ2-2	CAARDRGQTGELFF	TGTGCCGCTCGGGACAGGGGGCAGACCGGGGAGCTGTTTTTT
TRBV30	.	TRBD2	TRBJ2-3	CAHTSGGSADTQYF	TGTGCCCATACTAGCGGGGGTTCCGCAGATACGCAGTATTTT
TRBV6-5	.	.	TRBJ1-2	CASSYLSGGDGYTF	TGTGCCAGCAGTTACCTATCGGGGGGAGATGGCTACACCTTC
TRBV4-3	.	.	TRBJ1-2	CASSQDEVPNYGYTF	TGCGCCAGCAGCCAAGACGAGGTCCCTAACTATGGCTACACCTTC
TRBV5-1	few	TRBD2	TRBJ2-1	CASSLFSGGRNEQFF	TGCGCCAGCAGCTTGTTTAGCGGGGGGAGGAATGAGCAGTTCTTC
TRBV19	.	.	TRBJ2-6	CASSMRTADSGANVLTF	TGTGCCAGTAGTATGCGGACAGCCGACTCTGGGGCCAACGTCCTGACTTTC
TRBV9	.	TRBD2	TRBJ2-1	CASSPSGGHDNEQFF	TGTGCCAGCAGCCCGAGCGGGGGACACGACAATGAGCAGTTCTTC
TRBV2	few	TRBD1	TRBJ2-2	CASRAGTDNTGELFF	TGTGCCAGCAGGGCCGGGACAGATAACACCGGGGAGCTGTTTTTT
TRBV5-1	.	TRBD1	TRBJ1-5	CASNGPDRSNQPQHF	TGCGCCAGCAACGGACCGGACAGGAGCAATCAGCCCCAGCATTTT
TRBV18	.	TRBD1	TRBJ1-1	CASSPFLPGTDMGTEAFF	TGTGCCAGCTCACCTTTTCTACCGGGGACAGACATGGGAACTGAAGCTTTCTTT
TRBV6-5	few	TRBD1	TRBJ1-5	CASSYSEGQGKHF	TGTGCCAGCAGTTACTCGGAAGGACAGGGGAAGCATTTT
TRBV27	.	.	TRBJ1-1	CASSSPRLPNTEAFF	TGTGCCAGCAGTTCTCCGAGGCTCCCGAACACTGAAGCTTTCTTT
TRBV4-2	.	TRBD2	TRBJ2-5	CASSQGVASGQETQYF	TGTGCCAGCAGCCAAGGGGTCGCTAGCGGCCAAGAGACCCAGTACTTC
TRBV6-9	.	.	TRBJ1-2	CASSSPKSGNYGYTF	TGTGCCAGCAGTTCCCCGAAGTCAGGGAACTATGGCTACACCTTC
TRBV6-5	few	.	TRBJ2-7	CASSYYRGISYEQYF	TGTGCCAGCAGTTACTACCGGGGAATCTCCTACGAGCAGTACTTC
TRBV6-5	.	.	TRBJ2-3	CASSHGGLSTDTQYF	TGTGCCAGCAGCCACGGGGGACTTAGCACAGATACGCAGTATTTT
TRBV7-2	once	TRBD1	TRBJ1-1	CALVDRGYTEAFF	TGTGCCCTGGTGGACAGGGGGTACACTGAAGCTTTCTTT
TRBV9	.	TRBD2	TRBJ2-1	CASSVGLAGGDNEQFF	TGTGCCAGCAGCGTGGGACTAGCGGGGGGGGACAATGAGCAGTTCTTC
TRBV18	.	.	TRBJ1-2	CASSPRASRNLEGYTF	TGTGCCAGCTCACCACGCGCCAGCCGTAACTTGGAGGGCTACACCTTC
TRBV4-2	once	TRBD2	TRBJ2-3	CASSQDKGTSGGISTDTQYF	TGTGCCAGCAGCCAAGATAAAGGGACTAGCGGGGGAATAAGCACAGATACGCAGTATTTT
TRBV6-5	.	TRBD1	TRBJ1-4	CASSLTGTGGEKLFF	TGTGCCAGCAGTTTGACCGGGACAGGGGGGGAAAAACTGTTTTTT
TRBV5-8	.	.	TRBJ2-5	CASSSPEGTGETQYF	TGTGCCAGCAGCTCGCCCGAGGGTACCGGGGAGACCCAGTACTTC
TRBV7-6	.	.	TRBJ1-1	CASSLWRKEAFF	TGTGCCAGCAGCTTATGGCGGAAGGAAGCTTTCTTT
TRBV19	.	TRBD1	TRBJ2-7	CASRRQGGYEQYF	TGTGCCAGTAGGAGACAGGGGGGCTACGAGCAGTACTTC
TRBV5-4	few	TRBD1	TRBJ1-1	CASSPDRGRTEAFF	TGTGCCAGCAGCCCGGACAGGGGAAGAACTGAAGCTTTCTTT
TRBV29-1	.	TRBD1	TRBJ1-2	CSVRQGEVGYTF	TGCAGCGTCAGACAGGGGGAAGTAGGCTACACCTTC
TRBV27	.	TRBD1	TRBJ1-3	CASRKSGGGNTIYF	TGTGCCAGCAGAAAATCAGGGGGAGGAAACACCATATATTTT
TRBV18	.	.	TRBJ1-2	CASSPDTRDPGDGYTF	TGTGCCAGCTCACCTGATACCCGGGACCCAGGGGACGGCTACACCTTC
TRBV4-3	.	TRBD1	TRBJ1-2	CASSLLVLQGAQGYTF	TGCGCCAGCAGCCTACTCGTATTACAGGGGGCCCAAGGCTACACCTTC
TRBV7-8	once	.	TRBJ2-1	CASTNLGGVVEQFF	TGTGCCAGCACTAATTTGGGAGGAGTCGTTGAGCAGTTCTTC
TRBV15	.	TRBD1	TRBJ1-1	CATSRGLGGLGNTEAFF	TGTGCCACCAGCAGAGGTTTAGGGGGCCTGGGGAACACTGAAGCTTTCTTT
TRBV21-1	once	.	TRBJ1-1	CASSKGGTEGEAFF	TGTGCCAGCAGCAAAGGGGGGACAGAGGGTGAAGCTTTCTTT
TRBV6-6	once	TRBD1	TRBJ1-1	CASSYSGGRVNTEAFF	TGTGCCAGCAGTTACTCAGGGGGCAGGGTGAACACTGAAGCTTTCTTT